This T cell receptor beta chain derives from a study of regulatory T cells in long-lasting Graves disease (dated by TCRdb to the early 2020s). About the full investigation: To count as having persistent Graves' disease, a patient had to have received antithyroid drug treatment for over 5 years with TSH receptor autoantibodies remaining persistently positive. The study was registered as a clinical trial and conducted in China. A total of around 35 samples underwent TCR sequencing, from about 13 patients with persistent Graves' disease and some 20 patients with newly diagnosed Graves' disease. Persistent Graves' disease patients in the clinical cohort had taken antithyroid drugs for roughly ten years on average. This study used TCR sequencing and RNA sequencing of peripheral blood to compare persistent Graves' disease patients against newly diagnosed Graves' disease patients.

Summary of the overall study and its limitations: Persistent disease showed preferential use of TRBV28, TRBJ1-2 and TRBJ2-5, whereas newly diagnosed disease favored TRBV20-1 and TRBJ2-1. Only peripheral blood was studied, because thyroid tissue, the primary lesion, was inaccessible. As a limitation, the authors acknowledged that the small sample size may reduce accuracy. Only the TCR beta chain was sequenced and analyzed. A larger number of public clonotypes was shared among persistent patients (around 3,000) than among newly diagnosed patients (more than 850). Persistent Graves' disease patients showed lower TCR Shannon entropy and fewer highly expanded clones than newly diagnosed patients, suggesting clonal expansion.

For CDR1 and CDR2, the germline V gene lists SGDLS and YYNGEE. V is clipped by 0 bases and J by 0 bases, and the sequence between their germline boundaries is 36 bases long. Reading from cysteine to phenylalanine, the CDR3 counts 24 amino acids. Just CDR3 DNA is preserved here, 72 bases in frame from base 1. The sample's time point label, decoded: persistent/refractory GD, antithyroid drugs over 5 years with positive TRAb. RNA was extracted from PBMCs in TRIzol for both TCR sequencing and RNA sequencing. The diagnosis of Graves' disease followed American Thyroid Association guidelines. Patients for the study were recruited at an endocrinology department in Xi'an, China. Each patient gave approximately 8.8 milliliters of peripheral blood, collected in an EDTA anticoagulant tube. PBMCs were isolated by Ficoll Paque Plus density gradient separation without further T cell sorting. An Agilent 2100 Bioanalyzer and agarose gel were used to check RNA quality, while a NanoDrop 2000 measured RNA concentration.

The method was multiplex PCR. The reads were generated on an Illumina HiSeq 4000. To build TCR beta libraries, CDR3 regions were amplified by Arm-PCR using iRepertoire HTBI primers. PCR products were gel purified before sequencing. The study's own analysis went as follows. A total of 62 TRBV and some 13 TRBJ segments were identified across samples and were used for gene usage analysis of CDR3 amino acid clonotypes. COPE and FqMerger were used to merge filtered high-quality paired reads into contigs. BLAST was used to align contigs to IMGT TRBV, TRBD and TRBJ reference genes, and CDR3 was defined according to IMGT. Any clonotype with a frequency above 0.1% was classified as a highly expanded clone. Repertoire diversity was measured by Shannon entropy, and V-J evenness by the Gini coefficient. Public clonotypes were defined as clonotypes shared by more than one individual. TCRdb ran its own pipeline on the public reads, namely fastp trimming at Q25 and MiXCR clone calling, and kept in-frame beta chains. Every distinct CDR3 protein forms one entry, paired with its most common genes and DNA. TCRdb assigned the V and J calls; the authors' analysis was not used. The sample yields approximately 500,000 distinct CDR3 sequences; roughly 21% were counted once. Of the sample, about 6.6% falls within the top ten clones.

Of note for this clonotype: The antigen it recognizes is unknown. Base qualities were left out, and no much larger clone turns up one base away.

This sequence was found in a female donor with Graves disease. The chain links TRBV9 with TRBJ1-2, and the D gene may be TRBD1, 6 bases matching. The specimen was peripheral blood mononuclear cells (PBMCs), collected when the disease was refractory, from a patient treated with antithyroid drugs. The bases read TGTGCCAGCAGCGTAGAACCCCTCCCGGATCGTGATCGTGGACAGAACCACTCTAACTATGGCTACACCTTC. This translates into CASSVEPLPDRDRGQNHSNYGYTF.